The 8 T cell receptor beta chains presented below share a single source sample, sequenced in a study of T cell responses to AZD1222 COVID-19 vaccine. The data were produced by immunoSEQ multiplex PCR, yet TCRdb's version contains in-frame clones alone and is incomplete. The sample has approximately 90,000 clones, nearly 90% seen once; the top ten hold over 7.5%. The material sequenced was peripheral blood, taken on day 0 of AZD1222 vaccination. The receptors originated from an adult in good health.

This chain uses TRBV6-5 with TRBJ2-7; TRBD1 matches at 8 bases. Germline CDR1 and CDR2: MNHEY and SVGAGI. J lost 3 bases, V lost 4 bases, and 8 bases had no gene match. This CDR3 has 15 amino acids. CDR3 sequence reads: CASSSGQAYLYEQYF. The DNA for the CDR3 is TGTGCCAGCAGTTCGGGACAGGCTTACCTCTACGAGCAGTACTTC.

The chain combines TRBV4-3 with TRBJ1-1, with D maybe TRBD1 (5 bases). V lost 0 bases and J lost 6, with 14 bases in between. This CDR3 has 15 residues. Germline CDR1 is LGHNA and CDR2 is YSLEER. The CDR3 bases are TGCGCCAGCAGCCAAGACCAGGGTGAATGGTCTGAAGCTTTCTTT. Protein sequence: CASSQDQGEWSEAFF.

This clone was detected only once. V is TRBV7-9 and J is TRBJ2-1, with a possible D match to TRBD2 (5 bases). The germline V and J ends were trimmed by 6 bases and 6 bases, with 15 bases remaining between them. The CDR3 extends over 14 amino acids. The germline V gene encodes CDR1 SEHNR and CDR2 FQNEAQ (reference sequence). The chain's CDR3 is CASRRGNNGNEQFF. The CDR3 DNA reads TGTGCCAGCAGACGGGGAAATAATGGCAATGAGCAGTTCTTC.

The chain employs TRBV6-5 and TRBJ2-7; the D gene is possibly TRBD1 (5 bases). CDR1 is MNHEY and CDR2 is SVGAGI in the germline V gene. The germline V and J ends were trimmed by 4 bases and 2 bases, with 9 bases remaining between them. CDR3 length: 13 amino acids. The chain's CDR3 is CASSFAGTYEQYF. In nucleotides, the CDR3 is TGTGCCAGCAGTTTCGCAGGGACCTACGAGCAGTACTTC.

The chain has TRBV12-3 or TRBV12-4 and TRBJ2-7, with 7 bases identical to TRBD2. The trim removed 3 bases at V and 10 bases at J, leaving 3 bases unmatched. The CDR3 length is 11 residues. CDR3 coding DNA: TGTGCCAGCAGTTTGGGGGGGAATCAGTACTTC. Protein: CASSLGGNQYF.

This clone is a singleton in its sample. The chain uses TRBV19 and TRBJ2-3; 7 nucleotides agree with TRBD2. The germline V gene has CDR1 LNHDA and CDR2 SQIVND (reference sequence). Trimming cost V 10 bases and J 2 bases; bases outside gene matches: 12. The length of the CDR3 is 15 residues. This CDR3 reads CATSRAGELTDTQYF. The CDR3, as DNA: TGTGCCACCTCAAGGGCGGGGGAGCTCACAGATACGCAGTATTTT.

V and J are TRBV5-6 and TRBJ2-7, with a possible D match to TRBD1 (6 bases). The germline V gene has CDR1 SGHDT and CDR2 YYEEEE. Trimming stripped 7 bases from V and 2 bases from J, with 13 bases between. This CDR3 is 13 amino acids long. The DNA for the CDR3 is TGTGCCAGCCTCAAAAACAGGGCCTACGAGCAGTACTTC. Protein product: CASLKNRAYEQYF.

V gene TRBV7-8 combines with J gene TRBJ1-1; a weak D match, TRBD1 (6 bases). CDR3 length: 14 residues. Germline V gene lookup returns CDR1 SGHVS and CDR2 FQNEAQ. Trimming removed 7 bases from V and 5 bases from J, with 17 bases in between. The DNA of the CDR3 is TGTGCCAGCACTCAACCAGGACAGTGGACTGAAGCTTTCTTT. This codes for CASTQPGQWTEAFF.